These 26 T cell receptor beta chains came from one sample sequenced in a study of response to subunit inactivated influenza vaccine (dated by TCRdb to 2016 to 2019). The library was made by RT-PCR. TCRdb shows the sequencer as Illumina HiSeq 2500. The public sequencing data were trimmed at Q25 with fastp and processed into clonotypes with MiXCR by TCRdb, which kept only in-frame beta chains. Records with the same CDR3 protein are collapsed into one entry carrying the most frequent genes and DNA. The sample yields roughly 700,000 distinct CDR3 sequences; approximately 13% were counted once. The leading ten clones occupy around 6.5% of the sample. The sequenced sample was PBMCs from blood, obtained less than 15 days before vaccination. Receptor source: a man in his fifties or sixties who received an inactivated influenza vaccine. Donor details come from another sample of the same person, matched by shared clones.

The chain joins TRBV10-2 to TRBJ2-5; tentatively, D is TRBD2 (6 bases). Per the germline V gene, CDR1 is WSHSY and CDR2 is SAAADI. Trimming took 4 bases from V and 3 from J, leaving 9 bases between them. The CDR3 runs to 13 residues. In nucleotides, the CDR3 is TGCGCCAGCAGTGGATGGGGGGAAGAGACCCAGTACTTC. This translates into CASSGWGEETQYF.

A few counts support this clonotype. The chain links TRBV20-1 to TRBJ2-3, with 7 bases aligning to TRBD1. Trimming at V came to 0 bases and at J to 4 bases, leaving 7 bases not matched to a gene. The CDR3 extends over 15 amino acids. The V gene's germline CDR1 is DFQATT and CDR2 SNEGSKA (reference sequence). As DNA, the CDR3 is TGCAGTGCTAGAGATCCGAACAGGGGCGCAGATACGCAGTATTTT. Protein sequence: CSARDPNRGADTQYF.

V gene TRBV11-1 combines with J gene TRBJ1-4; D is undetermined. This CDR3 is 19 amino acids long. Trimming removed 7 bases from V and 0 bases from J, with 24 bases in between. CDR1 is SGHAT and CDR2 is FQDESV in the germline V gene (reference sequence). CDR3 residues: CASTTGKGQSRATNEKLFF. The CDR3 nucleotides are TGTGCCAGCACCACGGGGAAAGGGCAGTCACGCGCAACTAATGAAAAACTGTTTTTT.

In regard to this clonotype: One junction end does not reproduce the germline sequence, and a read error may be involved. The chain carries TRBV6-2 or TRBV6-3 and TRBJ2-7, with 9 bases that match TRBD1. Germline CDR1 and CDR2: MNHEY and SVGEGT. This CDR3 contains 18 residues. CDR3 loop: CASSYSPGQGSLTYEQYF. For the CDR3, the DNA is TGTGCCAGCAGCTACTCCCCGGGACAGGGTAGCCTAACCTACGAGCAGTACTTC.

The rearrangement joins TRBV29-1 to TRBJ2-6, with 10 bases fitting TRBD1. The CDR3 sequence is 17 residues long. Unmatched junction bases numbered 12, after V lost 6 bases and J lost 4 bases. Germline loops: CDR1 SQVTM, CDR2 ANQGSEA. CDR3 bases: TGCAGCGTCCTCGGACAGGGGGTAGGCCCCGGGGCCAACGTCCTGACTTTC. Encoded protein: CSVLGQGVGPGANVLTF.

This clonotype was seen more than once but under ten times. V is TRBV4-3 and J is TRBJ2-1, with 12 bases lining up with TRBD2. This CDR3 spans 15 amino acids. V shed 1 base and J 8 bases; nucleotides not matched to a gene: 3. Germline V gives CDR1 LGHNA, CDR2 YSLEER. CDR3 sequence (DNA): TGCGCCAGCAGCCAAGTCCTAGCGGGGGGGCATGAGCAGTTCTTC. It translates to CASSQVLAGGHEQFF.

The CDR3 region has the DNA TGTGCCAGCAGCTTAGTTGACGCAACTAATGAAAAACTGTTTTTT. Translation gives CASSLVDATNEKLFF. The J gene is TRBJ1-4, the V gene TRBV7-9; D remains unclear. Germline V gene data show CDR1 as SEHNR and CDR2 as FQNEAQ (reference sequence). CDR3 length equals 15 residues. V was pared by 1 base and J by 0 bases, with 6 bases between.

This clonotype was counted only a few times. V and J are TRBV20-1 and TRBJ2-3; D is unresolved. Germline CDR1 is DFQATT and CDR2 is SNEGSKA (reference sequence). There are 13 residues in the CDR3. The ends were cut back, 6 bases at V and 0 bases at J, with 10 bases in the middle. CDR3 in DNA: TGCAGTGCAAACAGACATAGCACAGATACGCAGTATTTT. Translation gives CSANRHSTDTQYF.

This clonotype has only a few counts. The gene calls are TRBV6-1 and TRBJ2-2; D is uncertain. The CDR3 covers 18 residues. CDR1 and CDR2 (germline): MNHNS, SASEGT. Trimming cost V 2 bases and J 2 bases, with 18 bases left between them. The CDR3 spells CASSEFFESATNTGELFF. The CDR3 nucleotides are TGTGCCAGCAGTGAATTCTTTGAGTCAGCTACAAACACCGGGGAGCTGTTTTTT.

CDR3 coding DNA: TGTGCCAGCAGTCCGACGACAGTGTACAATCAGCCCCAGCATTTT. Translation: CASSPTTVYNQPQHF. The chain has TRBV12-3 or TRBV12-4 and TRBJ1-5; possible D gene TRBD1, 5 bases. Trimming removed 5 bases from V and 3 bases from J, with 14 bases in between. The CDR3 contains 15 residues.

This chain uses TRBV6-5 with TRBJ1-5; tentatively, D is TRBD1 (5 bases). This CDR3 region has 17 residues. The germline V gene encodes CDR1 MNHEY and CDR2 SVGAGI. The V end lost 2 bases, the J end lost 0 bases, and 14 bases lay between the germline ends. The CDR3 here is CASSYGNRRSSNQPQHF. CDR3 sequence (DNA): TGTGCCAGCAGTTACGGGAACAGGCGGAGTAGCAATCAGCCCCAGCATTTT.

This clonotype has a handful of counts. The J gene is TRBJ2-7, the V gene TRBV7-9; a possible D gene is TRBD1 (6 bases). The CDR3 is made up of 15 amino acids. Germline values: CDR1 SEHNR, CDR2 FQNEAQ (reference sequence). Trimming removed 4 bases at V and 3 bases at J, with 16 bases between. In DNA form, the CDR3 reads TGTGCCAGCAGCTCTAGACAGGTAGACCTCTACGAGCAGTACTTC. Its translation: CASSSRQVDLYEQYF.

A few counts support this clonotype. The rearrangement joins TRBV20-1 to TRBJ2-7; the D is unclear. The CDR3 consists of 12 residues. V dropped 5 bases and J dropped 1 base, with 9 bases sitting between them. Germline CDR1 reads DFQATT; CDR2 reads SNEGSKA (reference sequence). CDR3 sequence (DNA): TGCAGTGCTCCCGACGGATCCTACGAGCAGTACTTC. Amino acids: CSAPDGSYEQYF.

This clonotype was seen only a few times. This sequence joins TRBV6-1 and TRBJ2-4; TRBD2 is a possible D gene (5 bases). Germline CDR1 reads MNHNS; CDR2 reads SASEGT. This CDR3 contains 14 residues. Trimming stripped 2 bases from V and 4 bases from J, with 9 bases between. CDR3 nucleotide sequence: TGTGCCAGCAGTGAACAAGGGAGTAAAAACATTCAGTACTTC. This encodes CASSEQGSKNIQYF.

The genes are TRBV6-2 or TRBV6-3 and TRBJ2-1; maybe TRBD2 (5 bases). Trimming removed 2 bases at V and 12 bases at J, with 14 bases between. The CDR3 is made up of 13 amino acids. Germline-derived CDR1 and CDR2 are MNHEY and SVGEGT. The CDR3 nucleotides read TGTGCCAGCAGTTACCCATCTGGACGGGGGCAGTTCTTC. This gives the protein CASSYPSGRGQFF.

This clonotype was detected a few times. This chain connects TRBV6-6 to TRBJ1-1; D is possibly TRBD1 (6 bases). V was trimmed by 2 bases and J by 7 bases, leaving 8 bases between them. Germline V gene sequence: CDR1 MNHNY, CDR2 SVGAGI (reference sequence). The CDR3 runs 12 residues. The CDR3 is CASSYIQGEAFF. The CDR3 DNA reads TGTGCCAGCAGTTACATACAGGGTGAAGCTTTCTTT.

The rearrangement links TRBV28 to TRBJ1-2; D is undetermined. V lost 3 bases, J lost 7 bases, and 12 bases lay in between. CDR3 length: 13 residues. Germline V lookup: CDR1 MDHEN, CDR2 SYDVKM. The CDR3 DNA follows: TGTGCCAGCAGTTTGTACGCGGGTGGTGGCTACACCTTC. It translates to CASSLYAGGGYTF.

This chain links TRBV5-6 with TRBJ1-4; TRBD1 is a possible D gene (6 bases). Germline V gives CDR1 SGHDT, CDR2 YYEEEE. The ends were cut back, 4 bases at V and 6 bases at J, with 16 bases in the middle. This CDR3 is built from 15 residues. The CDR3 sequence is CASSGTDSRYEKLFF. The CDR3 region has the DNA TGTGCCAGCAGCGGAACGGACAGCCGCTATGAAAAACTGTTTTTT. The full variable domain, with the rest looked up from reference TRBV5-6 and TRBJ1-4, is DAGVTQSPTHLIKTRGQQVTLRCSPKSGHDTVSWYQQALGQGPQFIFQYYEEEERQRGNFPDRFSGHQFPNYSSELNVNALLLGDSALYLCASSGTDSRYEKLFFGSGTQLSVL.

This clonotype was detected only a few times. V gene TRBV10-3 combines with J gene TRBJ2-3; 10 bases match TRBD2. In germline, CDR1 is ENHRY, CDR2 SYGVKD. The CDR3 totals 13 residues. Trimming took 0 bases from V and 9 from J; bases not matched to a gene: 0. As DNA, the CDR3 is TGTGCCATCAGTGAGTCGACTAGCGGGACGCAGTATTTT. The encoded protein is CAISESTSGTQYF.

The rearrangement joins TRBV6-5 to TRBJ1-4, with no clear D. The germline gives CDR1 MNHEY, CDR2 SVGAGI. V was pared by 5 bases and J by 1 base, with 14 bases between. This CDR3 comprises 16 residues. The CDR3 DNA is TGTGCCAGCAGTCACGCACTCAGCGAAACTAATGAAAAACTGTTTTTT. This translates into CASSHALSETNEKLFF.

The table lists this clonotype with a few counts. This chain uses TRBV4-2 with TRBJ2-2, with D possibly being TRBD1 (6 bases). In germline, CDR1 is LGHNA, CDR2 YNFKEQ. V lost 0 bases to trimming and J lost 6 bases, with 11 bases between them. The CDR3 spans 15 residues. CDR3 coding DNA: TGTGCCAGCAGCCAAGAGGCAGGGGCCGCCGGGGAGCTGTTTTTT. As protein: CASSQEAGAAGELFF.

Only a few counts were recorded for this clonotype. The V call is TRBV20-1, the J call TRBJ2-1; 9 bases are shared with TRBD1. After removal of 0 bases from V and 5 bases from J, the junction contained 8 bases not matched to a gene. The CDR3 is 16 amino acids. CDR1 is DFQATT, CDR2 SNEGSKA, per germline (reference sequence). The CDR3 nucleotides are TGCAGTGCTAGAGATATTATTCGGACAGGGGACAATGAGCAGTTCTTC. This sequence encodes CSARDIIRTGDNEQFF.

This clonotype was recorded at least ten times. The gene calls are TRBV12-3 or TRBV12-4 and TRBJ2-1; unclear D gene. This CDR3 spans 15 amino acids. V was cut by 0 bases and J by 7 bases, with 13 bases left in between. CDR3 loop: CASSLASSRINEQFF. In DNA form, the CDR3 reads TGTGCCAGCAGTTTAGCTAGTTCAAGGATTAATGAGCAGTTCTTC.

This chain links TRBV4-3 with TRBJ1-2; a weak D match, TRBD1 (5 bases). The V gene's germline CDR1 is LGHNA and CDR2 YSLEER. Trimming took off 0 bases at V and 7 bases at J, with 9 bases between the two ends. The CDR3 is 13 residues long. The CDR3 DNA reads TGCGCCAGCAGCCAAGACGGGGGTAGTGGCTACACCTTC. As protein: CASSQDGGSGYTF.

This clonotype appeared a few times. The gene calls are TRBV18 and TRBJ2-1; no reliable D call. V shed 0 bases and J shed 7 bases, with 10 bases lying between them. The length of the CDR3 is 14 residues. The V gene's germline CDR1 is KGHSH and CDR2 LQKENI. CDR3 nucleotide sequence: TGTGCCAGCTCACCACCGCGAGGTAGGAATGAGCAGTTCTTC. Protein: CASSPPRGRNEQFF.

The rearrangement uses TRBV6-1 and TRBJ1-2; D is undetermined. Trimming left V 5 bases short and J 4 bases short, with 17 bases between. This CDR3 is 15 amino acids long. Germline V gene data show CDR1 as MNHNS and CDR2 as SASEGT. The CDR3: CASSLSSLGRYGYTF. Written as DNA, the CDR3 is TGTGCCAGCAGTCTCTCATCACTCGGTCGCTATGGCTACACCTTC.